This TCR beta chain was sequenced during a study of molecular identifiers for immune sequencing clone quantification. As previously described, bulk TCR libraries were made using listed TCR primers. MiXCR, applied by TCRdb to the PCR reads, yields one record per CDR3 protein. Of 85,000 to 100,000 distinct CDR3 sequences listed, approximately 25% are singletons. Overall study results and limits: Effector cells kept over 99% of their molecules in clones above 20 RNA copies, while naive cells kept under 1% there. Spiked Jurkat TCR RNA originating from one cell could reportedly be identified amid one million naive cells.

Germline lookup yields CDR1 SGHDN and CDR2 FVKESK. Trimming cost V 8 bases and J 7 bases, with 15 bases left between them. The CDR3 consists of 13 residues. The authors sorted naive CD8 T cells as CD8+CD4-CCR7+CD45RA+. This clonotype came up many times. Its antigen is not identified. The TCR sequence derives from a human donor in good health. Some libraries in this study had Jurkat cell RNA spiked in. The sequencing input was naive CD8+ T cells from blood, with Jurkat cell RNA spiked in. Documented subset: FACS-sorted CD8+CD4-CCR7+CD45RA+ naive T cells. The chain combines TRBV14 with TRBJ1-5; a possible D gene is TRBD1 (5 bases). The CDR3 spells CASPRDRSQPQHF. The CDR3 nucleotides read TGTGCCAGCCCCAGGGACCGCAGCCAGCCCCAGCATTTT. Using reference TRBV14 and TRBJ1-5 for the parts outside the CDR3, the full variable domain is EAGVTQFPSHSVIEKGQTVTLRCDPISGHDNLYWYRRVMGKEIKFLLHFVKESKQDESGMPNNRFLAERTGGTYSTLKVQPAELEDSGVYFCASPRDRSQPQHFGDGTRLSIL.